Given below is one TCR beta chain in context. The sample comes from a study of blood T cell repertoires in COVID-19. Study-wide background: Material from acute and convalescent COVID-19 was sourced from the United States, Italy and Spain.

The J segment lost 6 bases and the V segment lost 0 bases, leaving 5 bases of the junction unmatched. Germline CDR1 is MGHRA and CDR2 is YSYEKL. This CDR3 is built from 17 residues. In the original analysis: The assay estimated nucleated cells by amplifying reference gene primers. TCRdb's table, derived via immunoSEQ multiplex PCR, lists solely in-frame clones and lacks some. Clone size and the V and J calls come from that table; the DNA yielded D and trimming. The table shows about 42,000 clones, with more than 60% occurring only once. The receptor was isolated from a woman aged 70-85 years with acute or convalescent COVID-19. Source material: peripheral blood. The chain is built from TRBV4-1 and TRBJ2-3; 14 nucleotides match TRBD2. As DNA, the CDR3 is TGCGCCAGCAGCCAAGAGGCCGGGACTAGCGGGGGCGATACGCAGTATTTT. Protein sequence: CASSQEAGTSGGDTQYF.